The T cell receptor beta chain described here comes from a study of metastatic and nonmetastatic thyroid tumors. About the research overall: Across blood and tumor or nodule tissue, repertoires from malignant and benign thyroid patients were compared with one another.

The CDR3 has 13 residues. Looked up from germline, CDR1 is SQVTM and CDR2 is ANQGSEA. V trimming: 6 bases; J trimming: 4 bases; junction bases outside the gene matches: 7. There were no patients who had received any treatment before thyroid surgery. The sample holds many counts of this clone. TCRdb re-processed the PCR reads through MiXCR. Found here are 43,000 or so clones, approximately 15% of them singletons; the top ten hold roughly 22%. The chain combines TRBV29-1 with TRBJ1-2; 8 bases are shared with TRBD1. The TCR originated in a female donor with papillary thyroid cancer or a benign thyroid nodule (not recorded which). Some clones in this sample may be carry-over from other donors' samples. Source material: blood. The CDR3 nucleotides read TGCAGCGTCATGACAGGGGCAGGCTATGGCTACACCTTC. Encoded protein: CSVMTGAGYGYTF.